This T cell receptor (beta chain) was sequenced in a study of T cell repertoires and HLA-DP antigens. Amplification used primers for 54 TRBV and 13 TRBJ segments. Method: immunoSEQ multiplex PCR; TCRdb's copy keeps in-frame clones and lacks some. In the table there are more than 90,000 clones, around 93% of which are singletons. V was shortened by 1 base and J by 0 bases, with 12 bases between the two germline ends. The CDR3 has 16 residues. CDR1 is SGHRS, CDR2 YFSETQ, per germline. Of note for this clone: The antigen is unknown.

This TCR was recovered from a woman aged 18-29 years in good health and CMV-seronegative. What was sequenced was CD4+ T cells from PBMCs. The chain is built from TRBV5-1 and TRBJ2-3, with TRBD2 as a possible D gene (6 bases). As DNA, the CDR3 is TGCGCCAGCAGCTTGAGAGGGACTGGGAGCACAGATACGCAGTATTTT. Residues: CASSLRGTGSTDTQYF.